This TCR beta chain was recovered during a study of T cell responses to AZD1222 COVID-19 vaccine (dated by TCRdb to the early 2020s). Study-wide context: Because spike-specific TCR depth and breadth did not differ between the two schedules, AZD1222 recipients who got a second dose at roughly 4 weeks were pooled with those who got a second dose at roughly 12 weeks. A total of roughly 240 trial participants underwent TCR sequencing, of whom about 210 received two doses of AZD1222 and approximately 25 received two doses of the MenACWY control vaccine. Trial participants were enrolled by age into subgroups of 18-55, 56-69 and 70-plus years, and around 140, 26 and 57 TCR-sequenced participants, respectively, were included in these subgroups. General conclusions and limits of the study: After two AZD1222 doses, both the breadth and the depth of spike-specific TCRs were significantly higher than at day 0 and than in MenACWY recipients. Because no day 14 peak-response samples were available, the repertoires could be characterized only after the peak T cell response. Most participants were white British and females outnumbered males, and the authors suggested that clonal diversity may have been underestimated. The vaccine-associated CD4 TCRs covered the entire spike protein, and the dominant responses fell in regions 160-218 and 743-854. Epitopes outside the regions mutated in the B.1.351 and B.1.1.7 variants were reportedly recognized by nearly half of the unique spike-specific TCRs. Only a handful of AZD1222 recipients were SARS-CoV-2 seropositive at baseline, limiting conclusions about previously exposed vaccinees. In the small 56-69-year group, the increase in depth fell short of significance, most likely because of low power.

The CDR3 regions of human TCRbeta chains were analyzed by immunosequencing. The paper's processing steps were these. TCRs in the repertoires were compared against a reference library of SARS-CoV-2-specific TCRs that had been generated with the MIRA antigen-specificity platform. Breadth was defined as the fraction of unique TCRs that were SARS-CoV-2-associated, and depth was defined as the fraction of total T cells that were SARS-CoV-2-associated. Using the MIRA data, every spike-specific TCR was mapped to the spike region that the TCR reacted to and assigned to either a CD4 or a CD8 class. Log10-transformed breadth and depth values were compared by one-way ANOVA with Sidak's multiple comparisons tests. Held by TCRdb, this immuneACCESS table contains in-frame sequences only and omits some clones. Under half of the omission traces to an unresolved V gene where checked; the cause of the rest is unknown. The V and J calls and clone size are taken from that table; D and trimming were inferred from the DNA. For this sample the table gives some 110,000 clones, of which around 92% were detected only once. Of the sample, under 3.5% is held by the ten largest clones.

Of note for this clone: No antigen is known for it. No qualities accompany the bases; no much larger clone lies one base away.

What this sample's time point label stands for: baseline before first vaccination. Vaccinee samples came from UK trials COV001 and COV002, including a single-blind randomized controlled phase 2/3 trial of AZD1222 (ChAdOx1 nCoV-19) in healthy adults. Trial participant PBMC samples were collected at day 0 and day 28 after the second dose for TCRbeta chain sequencing. The receptor's source is an adult in good health. The source material was peripheral blood, sampled on day 0 of AZD1222 vaccination.

Here is the DNA: TGTGCCAGCTCACCCAGAGCGGGATCGGCCTACGAGCAGTACTTC. Translated, it reads CASSPRAGSAYEQYF. Rearrangement joined TRBV18 to TRBJ2-7; a stretch of 7 junction bases matches TRBD2. Counted from cysteine to phenylalanine, this CDR3 has 15 amino acids. The CDR3 DNA has 45 bases and is translated from base 1. The germline V gene supplies CDR1 KGHSH and CDR2 LQKENI. Ends trimmed: V by 3 bases, J by 2 bases; bases unmatched to a gene: 7.